The clone carrying this T cell receptor beta chain was counted many times. V was shortened by 0 bases and J by 0 bases, with 15 bases between the two germline ends. Germline V CDR1 and CDR2: SGHDT, YYEEEE. This CDR3 spans 17 amino acids. The data were taken from a study of T-cell reconstitution after alpha-beta-depleted transplantation in children. Unique molecular identifiers were incorporated when the TCRbeta library was constructed. Using its own MiXCR run on the PCR reads, TCRdb lists one record per CDR3 protein. The repertoire includes roughly 200,000 distinct CDR3 sequences, roughly 15% of them detected once, and less than 15% sits in the top ten.

The sequenced sample was PBMCs from the stem cell graft donor, obtained from the stem cell graft. This receptor was identified in a human donor who donated a stem cell graft to a child with acute lymphoblastic leukemia. The chain links TRBV5-6 to TRBJ1-1; D gene ambiguous. CDR3 in DNA: TGTGCCAGCAGCTTGGTATCGGCGGGAGAGATGAACACTGAAGCTTTCTTT. This sequence encodes CASSLVSAGEMNTEAFF.